The present T cell receptor (beta chain) was sequenced within a study of cytomegalovirus exposure and HLA in healthy donors. Study-wide points: A later analysis found most CMV-associated TCR beta chains apparently HLA-restricted. Many donors carried some public TCRs, although rarity characterized most TCR sequences.

In the case of this clone: Its matching antigen is unknown.

The primer mix had 60 Vbeta and 13 Jbeta primers. The method was immunoSEQ multiplex PCR; TCRdb's version includes in-frame clones alone and lacks a portion of them. The sample records approximately 150,000 clones, about 88% being singletons. Germline CDR1 is SGHDT and CDR2 is YYEEEE. The CDR3 has 16 amino acids. The J segment lost 2 bases and the V segment lost 3 bases, leaving 8 bases of the junction unmatched. The sequenced sample consisted of PBMCs. The sequence came from a man aged 25 to 40 in good health and CMV-seropositive. The rearrangement joins TRBV5-6 to TRBJ2-3, with 8 bases lining up with TRBD2. The CDR3 DNA sequence: TGTGCCAGCAGCTCCCTAGCGGGCCCCTACACAGATACGCAGTATTTT. Its translation: CASSSLAGPYTDTQYF. The whole variable domain, filled in from reference TRBV5-6 and TRBJ2-3, reads DAGVTQSPTHLIKTRGQQVTLRCSPKSGHDTVSWYQQALGQGPQFIFQYYEEEERQRGNFPDRFSGHQFPNYSSELNVNALLLGDSALYLCASSSLAGPYTDTQYFGPGTRLTVL.